This TCR beta chain derives from a study of blood T cell repertoires in COVID-19. Across the whole study: Samples came from the United States, Italy and Spain, spanning acute and convalescent COVID-19.

Germline V lookup: CDR1 LNHDA, CDR2 SQIVND (reference sequence). V gave up 6 bases and J gave up 0 bases; unmatched junction bases: 2. The CDR3 has 13 residues. In the authors' methods: Amplification of reference gene primers provided the estimated nucleated cell counts. Produced via immunoSEQ multiplex PCR; TCRdb's table is partial and in-frame only. D and trimming come from the DNA, and the V and J calls and clone size come from that table. The sample comprises tens of thousands of clones, less than 85% of which are singletons, and about an eighth rests with the top ten. While infection was still active, Seattle patients were enrolled and then followed longitudinally.

The chain employs TRBV19 and TRBJ2-7, with 7 bases lining up with TRBD1. This clonotype originated in a man between 45 and 60 years old with COVID-19, enrolled during active disease. The source material was peripheral blood. The CDR3, as DNA: TGTGCCAGTAGGAGGACAGGCTCCTACGAGCAGTACTTC. This encodes CASRRTGSYEQYF. Based on the CDR3 plus reference TRBV19 and TRBJ2-7, the full variable domain is DGGITQSPKYLFRKEGQNVTLSCEQNLNHDAMYWYRQDPGQGLRLIYYSQIVNDFQKGDIAEGYSVSREKKESFPLTVTSAQKNPTAFYLCASRRTGSYEQYFGPGTRLTVT.